The clone carrying this TCR beta chain was recorded once. Its target is unknown. Clones were read by immunoSEQ multiplex PCR, and TCRdb kept only the in-frame ones, dropping some. This table holds under 20,000 clones, 65% to 85% found once. The data were obtained in a study of somatic mutations in cytotoxic T cells in rheumatoid arthritis. The wider study: Selected populations of V beta antibody-stained T cells underwent flow sorting at nearly 100% purity; these encompassed V beta1+ cells subjected to TCRB sequencing. Regarding the study as a whole: In rheumatoid arthritis patients, unlike healthy controls, CD8+ clonality rose with age. Significant differences in CD8+ T-cell clonality were not found between rheumatoid arthritis patients and healthy controls (age-matched).

The study pulled out CD4+ and CD8+ cells with positive magnetic bead selection and then checked their purity by flow cytometry. V was cut by 8 bases and J by 4 bases, with 27 bases left in between. The CDR3 length is 17 residues. Germline-derived CDR1 and CDR2 are MRHNA and SNTAGT. Material for sequencing was CD8+ T cells sorted from blood. The clonotype originates from an adult with rheumatoid arthritis. This chain connects TRBV6-4 to TRBJ2-7; possible D gene TRBD1, 6 bases. The CDR3 nucleotides read TGTGCCAGCGATCCCGGGACACCCCCTCGAAGGACGTACGAGCAGTACTTC. This sequence encodes CASDPGTPPRRTYEQYF.